This TCR beta chain was found in a study of regulatory T cells in long-lasting Graves disease. Notes on the study in general: Repertoires from persistent disease leaned toward TRBV28, TRBJ1-2 and TRBJ2-5.

In this sample, this clonotype turned up many times. The antigen is not known. The time point: newly diagnosed GD, antithyroid drugs for less than 3 months. Researchers made the TCR library from RNA that was extracted from PBMCs. Clinicians diagnosed Graves' disease using American Thyroid Association guidelines. CDR3 regions were amplified by Arm-PCR using iRepertoire HTBI primers to build TCR beta libraries. One entry per CDR3 protein results from TCRdb running MiXCR on the multiplex PCR reads. The sample consists of around 250,000 distinct CDR3 sequences, roughly a fifth of them appearing once. CDR1 and CDR2 from the germline V gene are WSHSY and SAAADI. The CDR3 has 15 residues. Deletions cut 7 bases from V and 0 bases from J, with 14 bases between.

The rearrangement uses TRBV10-2 and TRBJ2-3; D is ambiguous. The TCR was taken from a female donor with Graves disease. Sequencing used peripheral blood mononuclear cells (PBMCs), obtained at new diagnosis, from a patient treated with antithyroid drugs. The CDR3 bases are TGCGCCAGCATATCGGAAAAATCTAGCACAGATACGCAGTATTTT. It translates to CASISEKSSTDTQYF.